One sample yielded the 31 T cell receptor beta chains listed below, sequenced in a study of blood T cell repertoires in COVID-19 (dated by TCRdb to about 2020). The method was the immunoSEQ multiplex PCR assay. Imported from immuneACCESS, the table was reduced by TCRdb to in-frame sequences with V and J called. These copies leave out some clones; in studies compared against another copy, an unresolved V gene accounts for under half, and the cause of the remainder is not known. A total of some 77,000 clones appear in this sample, nearly 90% of them only once. The leading ten clones occupy around 4.5% of the sample. The sample was peripheral blood. These receptors all stem from a woman over 75 with active or convalescent COVID-19.

The chain employs TRBV27 and TRBJ2-2; no reliable D call. Trimming cost V 2 bases and J 6 bases, with 4 bases left between them. Germline CDR1 and CDR2: MNHEY and SMNVEV (reference sequence). This CDR3 is 12 amino acids long. CDR3 residues: CASSLPSGELFF. The CDR3 DNA reads as TGTGCCAGCAGTTTACCGTCCGGGGAGCTGTTTTTT.

This chain connects TRBV6-2 or TRBV6-3 to TRBJ2-5; 9 bases are a match to TRBD1. V was clipped by 6 bases and J by 2 bases; unmatched bases: 7. The CDR3 length is 15 residues. Germline V CDR1 and CDR2: MNHEY, SVGEGT. The chain's CDR3 is CASSPVTGGQETQYF. Written as DNA, the CDR3 is TGTGCCAGCAGCCCAGTGACAGGGGGGCAAGAGACCCAGTACTTC.

The chain uses TRBV5-4 and TRBJ2-1, with a tentative D call TRBD2 (6 bases). V was clipped by 4 bases and J by 6 bases, with 14 bases between them. The CDR3 spans 14 residues. The germline gives CDR1 SGHNT, CDR2 YYREEE (reference sequence). The DNA for the CDR3 is TGTGCCAGCAGCCTCGAACTAGCTGCCAATGAGCAGTTCTTC. Its protein is CASSLELAANEQFF.

The chain is built from TRBV5-4 and TRBJ1-3; D not resolved. CDR3 size: 16 residues. Germline V gene sequence: CDR1 SGHNT, CDR2 YYREEE (reference sequence). The V end lost 4 bases, the J end lost 0 bases, and 14 bases lay between the germline ends. The CDR3 protein is CASSLDGSASGNTIYF. CDR3 in DNA: TGTGCCAGCAGCCTGGACGGCAGCGCCTCTGGAAACACCATATATTTT.

This chain joins TRBV6-5 and TRBJ2-7; 7 bases fit TRBD1. The V gene end was trimmed by 7 bases and the J gene end by 0 bases; junction bases not matched to a gene: 6. Germline-derived CDR1 and CDR2 are MNHEY and SVGAGI. The CDR3 length is 14 residues. In DNA form, the CDR3 reads TGTGCCAGCACAAGACAGGGAAGCTCCTACGAGCAGTACTTC. Translation gives CASTRQGSSYEQYF.

V gene TRBV27 combines with J gene TRBJ1-2, with a weak D call TRBD1 (6 bases). CDR1 and CDR2 (germline): MNHEY, SMNVEV (reference sequence). Trimming left V 5 bases short and J 4 bases short, with 14 bases between. There are 14 residues in the CDR3. The CDR3 is CASSPAGGTYGYTF. The CDR3 nucleotides read TGTGCCAGCAGTCCGGCGGGGGGCACCTATGGCTACACCTTC.

This sequence joins TRBV5-4 and TRBJ1-2, with 7 bases that match TRBD1. The CDR3 runs to 15 residues. The germline V gene encodes CDR1 SGHNT and CDR2 YYREEE (reference sequence). Trimming at V came to 4 bases and at J to 2 bases, leaving 8 bases not matched to a gene. The CDR3 region is CASSSRDSVNYGYTF. The CDR3 region has the DNA TGTGCCAGCAGCAGCCGGGACAGCGTAAACTATGGCTACACCTTC.

V and J are TRBV3-1 (or the pseudogene TRBV3-2) and TRBJ2-1; TRBD2 aligns across 11 bases. V gave up 4 bases and J gave up 3 bases; unmatched junction bases: 5. The CDR3 contains 16 residues. In germline, CDR1 is LGHDT, CDR2 YNNKEL (reference sequence). The CDR3 here is CASSPTGTSGYNEQFF. The CDR3, as DNA: TGTGCCAGCAGCCCAACCGGGACTAGCGGCTACAATGAGCAGTTCTTC.

The CDR3 DNA sequence: TGTGCCAGCAGTTTCAGGACTAGAAACACCGGGGAGCTGTTTTTT. This sequence encodes CASSFRTRNTGELFF. This chain connects TRBV6-2 or TRBV6-3 to TRBJ2-2, with 7 nucleotides matching TRBD2. The germline gives CDR1 MNHEY, CDR2 SVGEGT. V trimming: 4 bases; J trimming: 2 bases; junction bases outside the gene matches: 4. This CDR3 comprises 15 residues.

The chain uses TRBV7-3 and TRBJ2-1; 12 nucleotides line up with TRBD2. The germline V gene encodes CDR1 SGHTA and CDR2 FQGTGA. This CDR3 contains 15 residues. V trimming: 2 bases; J trimming: 4 bases; junction bases outside the gene matches: 0. The CDR3 here is CASSLGLAGYNEQFF. The CDR3 DNA reads as TGTGCCAGCAGCTTAGGACTAGCGGGATACAATGAGCAGTTCTTC.

The V gene is TRBV11-2, the J gene TRBJ2-2; the match to TRBD2 covers 12 bases. Germline CDR1 and CDR2: SGHAT and FQNNGV. Unmatched junction bases numbered 7, after V lost 1 base and J lost 4 bases. The CDR3 has 18 residues. The CDR3, as DNA: TGTGCCAGCAGCTTAGTCCCTAGCGGGAGGGCGACCACCGGGGAGCTGTTTTTT. It is translated as CASSLVPSGRATTGELFF.

The V gene is TRBV5-1, the J gene TRBJ2-1; TRBD2 aligns across 7 bases. This CDR3 is 15 amino acids long. Germline V lookup: CDR1 SGHRS, CDR2 YFSETQ. After removal of 7 bases from V and 3 bases from J, the junction contained 10 bases not matched to a gene. In DNA, the CDR3 is TGCGCCAGCGGCCCTACTAGCGCCAACTACAATGAGCAGTTCTTC. It translates to CASGPTSANYNEQFF.

The rearrangement joins TRBV6-2 or TRBV6-3 to TRBJ1-2; D may be TRBD1 (6 bases). The CDR3 runs to 12 residues. Germline values: CDR1 MNHEY, CDR2 SVGEGT. V lost 5 bases and J lost 7, with 11 bases in between. CDR3: CASSRQDLGYTF. The CDR3 DNA is TGTGCCAGCAGTCGACAGGATCTTGGCTACACCTTC.

This clone was counted once. The chain uses TRBV28 and TRBJ2-3, with a weak D call TRBD2 (7 bases). Trimming stripped 3 bases from V and 5 bases from J, with 12 bases between. Germline-derived CDR1 and CDR2 are MDHEN and SYDVKM. This CDR3 contains 14 residues. The CDR3 region is CASSFMGGGDTQYF. The CDR3 DNA is TGTGCCAGCAGTTTCATGGGAGGGGGAGATACGCAGTATTTT.

Remarks on this clone: An end of the junction does not agree with germline; a read error may underlie this. The V and J genes are TRBV7-7 and TRBJ2-7; perhaps TRBD2 as D (5 bases). Germline V CDR1 and CDR2: SSHAT, FNYEAQ (reference sequence). This CDR3 has 13 amino acids. In nucleotides, the CDR3 is TGTGCCAGCAGCCTAGCCGCCGCCAGCGAGCAGTACTTC. This gives the protein CASSLAAASEQYF. Filled out from reference TRBV7-7 and TRBJ2-7, the complete variable domain reads GAGVSQSPRYKVTKRGQDVTLRCDPISSHATLYWYQQALGQGPEFLTYFNYEAQPDKSGLPSDRFSAERPEGSISTLTIQRTEQRDSAMYRCASSLAAASEQYFGPGTRLTVT.

Of note for this clone: This specimen includes other DNA sequences encoding the same CDR3. The J gene is TRBJ1-1, the V gene TRBV5-1, with TRBD1 as a possible D gene (5 bases). The germline CDR1 and CDR2 sequences are SGHRS and YFSETQ. Trimming removed 0 bases from V and 0 bases from J, with 6 bases in between. The CDR3 has 14 amino acids. This CDR3 is CASSLGQMNTEAFF. CDR3 DNA: TGCGCCAGCAGCTTGGGACAGATGAACACTGAAGCTTTCTTT.

The chain joins TRBV30 to TRBJ1-1; D gene ambiguous. Germline CDR1 and CDR2: GTSNPN and SVGIG (reference sequence). The CDR3 extends over 13 amino acids. The V gene lost 0 bases and the J gene lost 6 bases, with 11 bases spanning the gap. CDR3 sequence reads: CAWSVISGAEAFF. CDR3 coding DNA: TGTGCCTGGAGTGTAATTTCCGGAGCTGAAGCTTTCTTT. The full variable domain, rest sourced from reference TRBV30 and TRBJ1-1, is SQTIHQWPATLVQPVGSPLSLECTVEGTSNPNLYWYRQAAGRGLQLLFYSVGIGQISSEVPQNLSASRPQDRQFILSSKKLLLSDSGFYLCAWSVISGAEAFFGQGTRLTVV.

The CDR3 loop reads CASYTGTGFYNEQFF. The CDR3 DNA is TGTGCCAGCTATACCGGGACAGGGTTTTACAATGAGCAGTTCTTC. V and J are TRBV18 and TRBJ2-1, with 9 bases matching TRBD1. The CDR3 contains 15 residues. Germline trimming cut 7 bases from V and 4 bases from J; bases unmatched to any gene: 8. Per the germline V gene, CDR1 is KGHSH and CDR2 is LQKENI.

The chain employs TRBV11-2 and TRBJ1-1; tentatively, D is TRBD1 (5 bases). There are 14 residues in the CDR3. The V end was cut by 5 bases, the J end by 0 bases, with 10 bases between. The germline V gene has CDR1 SGHAT and CDR2 FQNNGV. CDR3 DNA sequence: TGTGCCAGCAGCCCTCAAGGGGTGAACACTGAAGCTTTCTTT. It translates to CASSPQGVNTEAFF.

The chain couples TRBV6-5 to TRBJ2-1, with 11 bases fitting TRBD2. Germline V gene sequence: CDR1 MNHEY, CDR2 SVGAGI. With V trimmed by 5 bases and J by 10 bases, 4 bases remained unmatched. This CDR3 is 13 amino acids long. CDR3 nucleotide sequence: TGTGCCAGCAGTAATAGCGGGAGGGAAGAGCAGTTCTTC. Translated, it gives CASSNSGREEQFF.

The chain joins TRBV28 to TRBJ1-2; D call uncertain. There are 12 residues in the CDR3. Trimming pared 3 bases from V and 6 bases from J, leaving 8 bases between. CDR1 MDHEN and CDR2 SYDVKM come from the germline V gene. For the CDR3, the DNA is TGTGCCAGCAGTTTTGGGAGGAATGGCTACACCTTC. Its translation is CASSFGRNGYTF.

V gene TRBV19 combines with J gene TRBJ1-5; TRBD1 agrees at 7 bases. Trimming removed 9 bases from V and 6 bases from J; junction bases left unmatched: 11. Germline V gene data show CDR1 as LNHDA and CDR2 as SQIVND (reference sequence). The CDR3 has 14 amino acids. The CDR3 protein is CASAVLGGGQPQHF. For the CDR3, the DNA is TGTGCCAGCGCAGTTCTAGGGGGCGGTCAGCCCCAGCATTTT.

The chain combines TRBV28 with TRBJ1-5; D gene ambiguous. V lost 2 bases, J lost 6 bases, and 11 bases lay in between. Germline CDR1 MDHEN, CDR2 SYDVKM. The CDR3 contains 14 residues. The CDR3 sequence: CASSLGQTSQPQHF. CDR3 coding DNA: TGTGCCAGCAGTTTAGGCCAGACTTCTCAGCCCCAGCATTTT.

The chain employs TRBV5-1 and TRBJ2-3; 11 bases are a match to TRBD2. The CDR3 runs to 15 residues. Germline CDR1 SGHRS, CDR2 YFSETQ. J lost 4 bases, V lost 1 base, and 2 bases had no gene match. The CDR3 is CASSLTSGSSDTQYF. The CDR3, as DNA: TGCGCCAGCAGCTTGACTAGCGGGAGTTCAGATACGCAGTATTTT. Variable domain in full (rest from reference TRBV5-1 and TRBJ2-3): KAGVTQTPRYLIKTRGQQVTLSCSPISGHRSVSWYQQTPGQGLQFLFEYFSETQRNKGNFPGRFSGRQFSNSRSEMNVSTLELGDSALYLCASSLTSGSSDTQYFGPGTRLTVL.

The gene calls are TRBV6-5 and TRBJ1-5; D remains unclear. CDR3 length: 11 residues. The V and J ends lost 6 bases and 4 bases respectively, with 4 bases between them. Germline CDR1 is MNHEY and CDR2 is SVGAGI. CDR3 coding DNA: TGTGCCAGCAGGCTAAATCAGCCCCAGCATTTT. Residues: CASRLNQPQHF.

The rearrangement uses TRBV5-1 and TRBJ1-1; D is unresolved. CDR1 is SGHRS, CDR2 YFSETQ, per germline. This CDR3 has 15 amino acids. Trimming left V 4 bases short and J 0 bases short, with 13 bases between. The CDR3 reads CASSAQQLMNTEAFF. In DNA form, the CDR3 reads TGCGCCAGCAGCGCACAACAGTTGATGAACACTGAAGCTTTCTTT. The entire variable domain, with the rest obtained from reference TRBV5-1 and TRBJ1-1, is as follows: KAGVTQTPRYLIKTRGQQVTLSCSPISGHRSVSWYQQTPGQGLQFLFEYFSETQRNKGNFPGRFSGRQFSNSRSEMNVSTLELGDSALYLCASSAQQLMNTEAFFGQGTRLTVV.

The chain links TRBV18 to TRBJ2-3, with D maybe TRBD2 (7 bases). V dropped 6 bases and J dropped 2 bases, with 15 bases sitting between them. CDR3 length: 15 amino acids. Germline CDR1 and CDR2: KGHSH and LQKENI. The CDR3 region has the DNA TGTGCCAGCTCCGGGGGGCTGGGAACCACAGATACGCAGTATTTT. Translation gives CASSGGLGTTDTQYF. Variable domain in full (rest from reference TRBV18 and TRBJ2-3): NAGVMQNPRHLVRRRGQEARLRCSPMKGHSHVYWYRQLPEEGLKFMVYLQKENIIDESGMPKERFSAEFPKEGPSILRIQQVVRGDSAAYFCASSGGLGTTDTQYFGPGTRLTVL.

The V call is TRBV18, the J call TRBJ2-6; D possibly corresponds to TRBD1 (5 bases). This CDR3 is built from 16 residues. Germline assignment: CDR1 KGHSH and CDR2 LQKENI. V lost 2 bases and J lost 12, with 20 bases in between. The CDR3 region is CASSPKGQGSFTVLTF. The DNA for the CDR3 is TGTGCCAGCTCACCAAAGGGCCAGGGCTCCTTCACCGTCCTGACTTTC.

The chain links TRBV16 to TRBJ2-5; 10 nucleotides agree with TRBD1. Unmatched junction bases numbered 10, after V lost 4 bases and J lost 5 bases. The CDR3 spans 16 residues. Germline CDR1 and CDR2: KGHSY and FQNENV. CDR3 region: CASSPPGQGIAETQYF. CDR3 bases: TGTGCCAGCAGCCCCCCGGGACAGGGGATTGCGGAGACCCAGTACTTC.

This clone was detected only once. The rearrangement links TRBV6-4 to TRBJ2-7; D unresolved. This CDR3 spans 13 amino acids. The germline V gene has CDR1 MRHNA and CDR2 SNTAGT. With 2 bases removed from V and 2 bases from J, the gap between germline ends came to 7 bases. The chain's CDR3 is CASSDQFAYEQYF. DNA for the CDR3: TGTGCCAGCAGTGACCAATTTGCCTACGAGCAGTACTTC.

This clone was seen a few times. This chain uses TRBV24-1 with TRBJ2-1; 7 nucleotides align to TRBD1. CDR3 size: 15 residues. The V gene's germline CDR1 is KGHDR and CDR2 SFDVKD. The V gene end was trimmed by 2 bases and the J gene end by 4 bases; junction bases not matched to a gene: 4. As DNA, the CDR3 is TGTGCCACCAGTGATTCCGGGACAGCATACAATGAGCAGTTCTTC. This codes for CATSDSGTAYNEQFF.